This T cell receptor (beta chain) was documented in a study of T cell changes during pregnancy in multiple sclerosis. The germline gives CDR1 LNHDA, CDR2 SQIVND (reference sequence). Deletions cut 6 bases from V and 2 bases from J, with 13 bases between. The length of the CDR3 is 14 residues. TCRdb's copy holds only in-frame clones and misses some; the assay was immunoSEQ multiplex PCR. The sample has 45,000 to 55,000 clones, about 92% seen once; the top ten hold 0.15% to 0.2%. This chain connects TRBV19 to TRBJ1-2; the D is unclear. The source of this sequence is a female donor in good health, enrolled as a control in a pregnancy study. The specimen was CD4+ T cells from peripheral blood mononuclear cells, collected after pregnancy. The CDR3 spells CASRIGAGNYGYTF. The CDR3 nucleotides read TGTGCCAGTAGAATTGGCGCAGGAAACTATGGCTACACCTTC.